Presented here are 14 T cell receptor beta chains from one specimen sequenced in a study of shared clonotypes between healthy human individuals. Measured with immunoSEQ multiplex PCR; TCRdb has only the in-frame clones, and not every one. The sample consists of about 2.3 million clones, approximately 95% of them appearing once. What was sequenced was naive CD4+ T cells from PBMCs. The subset is: CD45RA+ positively selected. These receptor sequences come from a young man in good health. Some clones in this sample may be carry-over from other donors' samples.

V is TRBV6-5 and J is TRBJ2-5; 10 bases agree with TRBD1. J lost 5 bases, V lost 5 bases, and 8 bases had no gene match. The CDR3 is 15 amino acids. Germline loops: CDR1 MNHEY, CDR2 SVGAGI. CDR3 protein: CASSPMTGGAETQYF. The CDR3 bases are TGTGCCAGCAGTCCGATGACAGGGGGCGCGGAGACCCAGTACTTC.

This clone has a single count. This chain uses TRBV27 with TRBJ1-1; D gene ambiguous. CDR3 size: 13 residues. Germline CDR1 reads MNHEY; CDR2 reads SMNVEV (reference sequence). The germline V and J ends were trimmed by 6 bases and 4 bases, with 12 bases remaining between them. CDR3 bases: TGTGCCAGCAGAAATCCTCCGGGCACTGAAGCTTTCTTT. Encoded protein: CASRNPPGTEAFF.

The V call is TRBV29-1, the J call TRBJ2-5; no reliable D call. This CDR3 has 13 amino acids. The V gene's germline CDR1 is SQVTM and CDR2 ANQGSEA. Trimming removed 4 bases at V and 3 bases at J, with 12 bases between. As DNA, the CDR3 is TGCAGCGTTGGACTCCTCAATAAAGAGACCCAGTACTTC. Protein: CSVGLLNKETQYF.

The rearrangement joins TRBV5-1 to TRBJ2-7, with a possible D match to TRBD1 (6 bases). CDR1 is SGHRS and CDR2 is YFSETQ in the germline V gene. Trimming took off 0 bases at V and 0 bases at J, with 13 bases between the two ends. CDR3 length: 16 residues. The CDR3 is CASSLGGHLLSYEQYF. DNA of the CDR3: TGCGCCAGCAGCTTGGGGGGACACCTTCTCTCCTACGAGCAGTACTTC. The full variable domain, in which reference TRBV5-1 and TRBJ2-7 provide the parts outside the CDR3, is KAGVTQTPRYLIKTRGQQVTLSCSPISGHRSVSWYQQTPGQGLQFLFEYFSETQRNKGNFPGRFSGRQFSNSRSEMNVSTLELGDSALYLCASSLGGHLLSYEQYFGPGTRLTVT.

The rearrangement links TRBV6-5 to TRBJ2-2; 8 bases align to TRBD2. The CDR3 is 13 amino acids. Germline lookup yields CDR1 MNHEY and CDR2 SVGAGI. Unmatched junction bases numbered 1, after V lost 9 bases and J lost 1 base. This chain's CDR3 is CASRGGNTGELFF. The CDR3 region has the DNA TGTGCCAGTCGGGGGGGGAACACCGGGGAGCTGTTTTTT.

This rearrangement joins TRBV4-1 to TRBJ1-3; 8 nucleotides align to TRBD1. The CDR3 length is 21 residues. Looked up from germline, CDR1 is MGHRA and CDR2 is YSYEKL. Trimming took 0 bases from V and 7 from J; bases not matched to a gene: 23. CDR3 residues: CASSQEPGSGMGQGARNTIYF. Written as DNA, the CDR3 is TGCGCCAGCAGCCAAGAACCGGGATCCGGTATGGGGCAGGGGGCCCGGAACACCATATATTTT.

The V gene is TRBV10-3, the J gene TRBJ1-5, with 7 nucleotides matching TRBD1. The CDR3 covers 15 residues. The V gene's germline CDR1 is ENHRY and CDR2 SYGVKD. V shed 0 bases, J shed 7 bases, and the junction held 6 bases outside the gene matches. This chain's CDR3 is CAISESDRSGQPQHF. CDR3 nucleotide sequence: TGTGCCATCAGTGAGTCGGACAGGTCAGGACAGCCCCAGCATTTT.

The chain links TRBV28 to TRBJ1-2, with 8 bases identical to TRBD1. The CDR3 covers 14 residues. Germline assignment: CDR1 MDHEN and CDR2 SYDVKM. J lost 3 bases, V lost 11 bases, and 11 bases had no gene match. The CDR3 spells CAGKGTGGHYGYTF. In nucleotides, the CDR3 is TGTGCCGGAAAAGGAACAGGGGGACACTATGGCTACACCTTC.

This clone was seen a handful of times. This sample includes further DNA sequences coding for the same CDR3. The V call is TRBV5-1, the J call TRBJ1-5; unclear D gene. The CDR3 length is 15 residues. CDR1 SGHRS and CDR2 YFSETQ come from the germline V gene. Trimming shortened V by 0 bases and J by 0 bases, and 7 bases separated the two germline ends. The CDR3 sequence is CASSLGDSSNQPQHF. In nucleotides, the CDR3 is TGCGCCAGCAGCTTGGGTGACTCTAGCAATCAGCCCCAGCATTTT.

J is TRBJ2-5 and V is TRBV29-1; D not resolved. Near its end, the DNA agrees better with TRBJ2-7, so the J call may be wrong. Germline CDR1 is SQVTM and CDR2 is ANQGSEA. The CDR3 consists of 13 residues. The CDR3 bases are TGCAGCGTTAATTCGCAGGAAACCTACGAGCAGTACTTC. It specifies CSVNSQETYEQYF.

The chain has TRBV7-2 and TRBJ2-1; TRBD1 or TRBD2 may be the D gene (6 bases each). This CDR3 comprises 17 residues. V was trimmed by 6 bases and J by 0 bases, leaving 18 bases between them. Germline V gene lookup returns CDR1 SGHTA and CDR2 FQGNSA. CDR3 DNA: TGTGCCAGCAGACCAACCGGGGGCTTCAGCTCCTACAATGAGCAGTTCTTC. Translation: CASRPTGGFSSYNEQFF.

V usage is TRBV6-1 and J usage is TRBJ2-3; D might be TRBD1 or TRBD2, each matching 6 bases. Germline V gene lookup returns CDR1 MNHNS and CDR2 SASEGT. This CDR3 contains 16 residues. V was clipped by 4 bases and J by 3 bases, with 17 bases between them. CDR3 residues: CASSASGEAGTDTQYF. CDR3 sequence (DNA): TGTGCCAGCAGTGCCTCAGGGGAGGCGGGAACAGATACGCAGTATTTT.

The J gene is TRBJ2-7, the V gene TRBV6-5, with D tentatively TRBD1 (6 bases). From germline, CDR1 is MNHEY and CDR2 SVGAGI. The CDR3 is 15 residues long. Trimming left V 6 bases short and J 6 bases short, with 21 bases between. The CDR3 is CASRPGPTRGCEQYF. CDR3 nucleotides: TGTGCCAGCAGACCGGGACCTACGAGGGGGTGCGAGCAGTACTTC.

V is TRBV18 and J is TRBJ2-1; 8 bases fit TRBD1. Germline CDR1 is KGHSH and CDR2 is LQKENI. The CDR3 loop spans 14 amino acids. J gave up 13 bases and V 2 bases, and 10 bases lay outside the gene matches. CDR3 in amino acids: CASSPGTGRSNQFF. In DNA, the CDR3 is TGTGCCAGCTCACCAGGGACAGGCCGATCAAATCAGTTCTTC.